Presented here are 19 T cell receptor beta chains from one specimen sequenced in a study of cytomegalovirus exposure and HLA in healthy donors. Amplification used 60 Vbeta primers and 13 Jbeta primers. Repertoires were generated with immunoSEQ multiplex PCR, while TCRdb's copy carries only in-frame clones and drops some. The sample lists 50,000 to 65,000 clones; more than 70% were seen once. The sequenced material came from PBMCs. The source of these receptors is a woman aged 18-29 years in good health and CMV-seronegative.

Note on this clone: Other DNA variants within this sample encode the same CDR3. The rearrangement links TRBV27 to TRBJ1-2, with D hard to call. The CDR3 covers 13 residues. The germline V gene has CDR1 MNHEY and CDR2 SMNVEV (reference sequence). V lost 6 bases and J lost 7, with 15 bases in between. The CDR3 DNA reads TGTGCCAGCAGCCGTAAGGGAGGGTTTGGCTACACCTTC. Encoded protein: CASSRKGGFGYTF.

The CDR3 sequence is CASSPGHWNTEAFF. In DNA form, the CDR3 reads TGTGCCAGCAGCCCAGGACATTGGAACACTGAAGCTTTCTTT. The chain couples TRBV11-3 to TRBJ1-1; TRBD1 is a possible D gene (5 bases). Trimming took 5 bases from V and 1 from J, leaving 11 bases between them. The CDR3 consists of 14 residues. Germline V lookup: CDR1 SGHNT, CDR2 YENEEA.

The chain links TRBV30 to TRBJ1-2; 7 positions agree with TRBD1. V was pared by 1 base and J by 2 bases, with 1 base of the junction left unmatched. The V gene's germline CDR1 is GTSNPN and CDR2 SVGIG (reference sequence). The CDR3 spans 13 residues. DNA of the CDR3: TGTGCCTGGAGTGAGGGGGCCAACTATGGCTACACCTTC. It yields the protein CAWSEGANYGYTF.

The chain employs TRBV4-1 and TRBJ2-7; TRBD2 matches at 7 bases. The CDR3 is 16 amino acids. With V trimmed by 7 bases and J by 3 bases, 15 bases remained unmatched. Germline values: CDR1 MGHRA, CDR2 YSYEKL. CDR3 region: CASTDTGPGGLYEQYF. The DNA for the CDR3 is TGCGCCAGCACCGACACCGGACCGGGGGGTCTCTACGAGCAGTACTTC.

This clone was counted a few times. This chain connects TRBV6-4 to TRBJ2-2; unclear D gene. CDR1 and CDR2 (germline): MRHNA, SNTAGT. Trimming removed 4 bases at V and 4 bases at J, with 10 bases between. There are 14 residues in the CDR3. CDR3 in DNA: TGTGCCAGCAGTGCGGCAGCGAGCACCGGGGAGCTGTTTTTT. Translated: CASSAAASTGELFF.

The V gene is TRBV7-2, the J gene TRBJ1-5; D not certain. V was shortened by 0 bases and J by 0 bases, with 3 bases between the two germline ends. The germline V gene encodes CDR1 SGHTA and CDR2 FQGNSA. CDR3 length equals 14 residues. The CDR3 sequence: CASSLAISNQPQHF. CDR3 in DNA: TGTGCCAGCAGCTTAGCCATTAGCAATCAGCCCCAGCATTTT.

This rearrangement joins TRBV30 to TRBJ1-5; 10 bases fit TRBD1. The CDR3 runs 13 residues. With V trimmed by 1 base and J by 6 bases, 0 bases remained unmatched. CDR1 and CDR2 from the germline V gene are GTSNPN and SVGIG (reference sequence). The chain's CDR3 is CAWSGDRGQPQHF. DNA for the CDR3: TGTGCCTGGAGTGGGGACAGGGGTCAGCCCCAGCATTTT.

This chain uses TRBV30 with TRBJ1-2, with 10 positions matching TRBD1. The CDR3 runs 14 residues. CDR1 is GTSNPN and CDR2 is SVGIG in the germline V gene (reference sequence). V trimming: 4 bases; J trimming: 4 bases; junction bases outside the gene matches: 6. CDR3 DNA: TGTGCCTGGACGCTGACAGGGGGCATCTATGGCTACACCTTC. This encodes CAWTLTGGIYGYTF. Variable domain in full (rest from reference TRBV30 and TRBJ1-2): SQTIHQWPATLVQPVGSPLSLECTVEGTSNPNLYWYRQAAGRGLQLLFYSVGIGQISSEVPQNLSASRPQDRQFILSSKKLLLSDSGFYLCAWTLTGGIYGYTFGSGTRLTVV.

CDR3 sequence reads: CASSQVSAPAIQYF. The CDR3 nucleotides read TGTGCCAGCAGCCAAGTTAGCGCCCCAGCCATTCAGTACTTC. The rearrangement links TRBV14 to TRBJ2-4, with a weak D call TRBD2 (5 bases). The CDR3 is 14 amino acids. Germline V gene lookup returns CDR1 SGHDN and CDR2 FVKESK. Trimming took off 1 base at V and 9 bases at J, with 13 bases between the two ends.

The chain employs TRBV19 and TRBJ1-2; D unresolved. Trimming removed 0 bases at V and 0 bases at J, with 14 bases between. From germline, CDR1 is LNHDA and CDR2 SQIVND (reference sequence). This CDR3 is 17 amino acids long. The CDR3 coding sequence is TGTGCCAGTAGTATAGATTTGGCAGGCTTTCCTAACTATGGCTACACCTTC. Amino acid sequence: CASSIDLAGFPNYGYTF.

The chain has TRBV9 and TRBJ2-2, with TRBD2 identical over 7 bases. The germline V gene encodes CDR1 SGDLS and CDR2 YYNGEE. The CDR3 contains 15 residues. V lost 0 bases, J lost 1 base, and 0 bases stayed unmatched. CDR3 in amino acids: CASSVASGNTGELFF. CDR3 bases: TGTGCCAGCAGCGTAGCTAGCGGGAACACCGGGGAGCTGTTTTTT.

The count of this clone is one. The CDR3 sequence is CASSGTDYGYTF. Written as DNA, the CDR3 is TGTGCCAGCAGTGGTACTGACTATGGCTACACCTTC. This chain joins TRBV2 and TRBJ1-2; D gene unclear. With 4 bases removed from V and 3 bases from J, the gap between germline ends came to 6 bases. CDR1 is SNHLY and CDR2 is FYNNEI in the germline V gene. The CDR3 spans 12 residues.

The rearrangement links TRBV4-2 to TRBJ2-7, with unresolved D. Trimming removed 0 bases from V and 0 bases from J, with 9 bases in between. Germline CDR1 and CDR2: LGHNA and YNFKEQ. The CDR3 sequence is 15 residues long. CDR3 amino acids: CASSQDERSSYEQYF. The DNA for the CDR3 is TGTGCCAGCAGCCAAGACGAACGGAGCTCCTACGAGCAGTACTTC.

Comment on this clone: The sample carries other DNA sequences with the same CDR3. The V gene is TRBV5-1, the J gene TRBJ1-4; 9 nucleotides line up with TRBD1. CDR1 is SGHRS, CDR2 YFSETQ, per germline. This CDR3 has 15 amino acids. V lost 3 bases and J lost 7; bases outside the gene matches: 7. The CDR3 nucleotides read TGCGCCAGCAGCTCAGGGACAGGGAGGGGTGAAAAACTGTTTTTT. Encoded protein: CASSSGTGRGEKLFF.

The V gene is TRBV19, the J gene TRBJ2-1, with D maybe TRBD2 (6 bases). Per germline, CDR1 LNHDA and CDR2 SQIVND (reference sequence). V lost 6 bases to trimming and J lost 0 bases, with 21 bases between them. The CDR3 spans 18 residues. The CDR3, as DNA: TGTGCCAGTAGCGGGGACTTGGGGAACCCGAGCTCCTACAATGAGCAGTTCTTC. It yields the protein CASSGDLGNPSSYNEQFF. The entire variable domain, with the rest obtained from reference TRBV19 and TRBJ2-1, is as follows: DGGITQSPKYLFRKEGQNVTLSCEQNLNHDAMYWYRQDPGQGLRLIYYSQIVNDFQKGDIAEGYSVSREKKESFPLTVTSAQKNPTAFYLCASSGDLGNPSSYNEQFFGPGTRLTVL.

This chain connects TRBV7-3 to TRBJ2-1; 11 nucleotides line up with TRBD2. This CDR3 region has 14 residues. The germline V gene encodes CDR1 SGHTA and CDR2 FQGTGA. The trim removed 6 bases at V and 5 bases at J, leaving 3 bases unmatched. CDR3 amino acids: CASSSGRGNNEQFF. The DNA of the CDR3 is TGTGCCAGCAGTAGCGGGAGGGGGAACAATGAGCAGTTCTTC.

The rearrangement joins TRBV6-6 to TRBJ2-1, with a possible D match to TRBD2 (5 bases). The germline gives CDR1 MNHNY, CDR2 SVGAGI (reference sequence). V gave up 7 bases and J gave up 1 base, with 8 bases separating them. The length of the CDR3 is 13 residues. The CDR3 is CASTPGSYNEQFF. The CDR3 DNA follows: TGTGCCAGCACCCCGGGATCCTACAATGAGCAGTTCTTC.

The rearrangement uses TRBV7-9 and TRBJ2-7; D unresolved. The ends were cut back, 7 bases at V and 0 bases at J, with 13 bases in the middle. Germline-derived CDR1 and CDR2 are SEHNR and FQNEAQ (reference sequence). This CDR3 contains 14 residues. Here the CDR3 DNA reads TGTGCCAGCACCTCGAGCCGGAGCTCCTACGAGCAGTACTTC. It yields the protein CASTSSRSSYEQYF.

The genes are TRBV7-6 and TRBJ1-1; 10 bases map to TRBD1. CDR1 and CDR2 from the germline V gene are SGHVS and FNYEAQ. J was trimmed by 4 bases and V by 4 bases; bases with no gene match: 9. The CDR3 contains 16 residues. The chain's CDR3 is CASSSRTGTGATEAFF. The CDR3 coding sequence is TGTGCCAGCAGCTCCAGGACCGGGACAGGGGCCACTGAAGCTTTCTTT.